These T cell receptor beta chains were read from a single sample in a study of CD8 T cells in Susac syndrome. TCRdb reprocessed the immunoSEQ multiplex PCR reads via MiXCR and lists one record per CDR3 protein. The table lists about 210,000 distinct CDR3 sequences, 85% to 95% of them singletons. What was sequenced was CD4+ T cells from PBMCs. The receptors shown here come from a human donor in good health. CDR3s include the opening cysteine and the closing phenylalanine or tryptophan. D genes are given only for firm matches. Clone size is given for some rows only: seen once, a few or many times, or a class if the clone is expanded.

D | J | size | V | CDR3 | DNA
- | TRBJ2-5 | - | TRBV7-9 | CASSLASGTQETQYF | TGTGCCAGCAGCTTAGCGTCAGGAACCCAAGAGACCCAGTACTTC
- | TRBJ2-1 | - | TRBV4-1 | CASSQQVGYNEQFF | TGCGCCAGCAGCCAGCAGGTGGGATACAATGAGCAGTTCTTC
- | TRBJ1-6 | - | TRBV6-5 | CASSYSIGGGRVSPLHF | TGTGCCAGCAGTTACTCGATAGGTGGTGGCAGGGTTTCACCCCTCCACTTT
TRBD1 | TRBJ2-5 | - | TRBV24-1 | CATSDLRTGQETQYF | TGTGCCACCAGTGATTTGCGGACAGGACAAGAGACCCAGTACTTC
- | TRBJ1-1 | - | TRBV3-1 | CASRNTENTEAFF | TGTGCCAGCAGAAATACGGAGAACACTGAAGCTTTCTTT
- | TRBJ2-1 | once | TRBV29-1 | CSAYPGPDNEQFF | TGCAGCGCCTACCCCGGACCCGACAATGAGCAGTTCTTC
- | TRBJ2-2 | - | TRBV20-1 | CSARDAKSNGELFF | TGCAGTGCTAGAGATGCAAAGTCTAACGGGGAGCTGTTTTTT
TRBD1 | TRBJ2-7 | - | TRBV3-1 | CASSYGGTAYEQYF | TGTGCCAGCAGTTACGGTGGGACAGCCTACGAGCAGTACTTC
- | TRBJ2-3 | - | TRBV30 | CARRTRGTDTQYF | TGTGCCCGGCGGACAAGGGGCACAGATACGCAGTATTTT
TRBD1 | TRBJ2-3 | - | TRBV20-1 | CSARVPGGPGTDTQYF | TGCAGTGCTAGAGTACCAGGGGGCCCGGGCACAGATACGCAGTATTTT
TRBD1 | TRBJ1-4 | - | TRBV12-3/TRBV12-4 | CASTGHRGEKLFF | TGTGCCAGCACCGGACACAGGGGCGAAAAACTGTTTTTT
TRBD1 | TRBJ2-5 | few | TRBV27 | CASSLGDSQETQYF | TGTGCCAGCAGTTTAGGGGACAGCCAAGAGACCCAGTACTTC
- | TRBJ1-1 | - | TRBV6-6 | CASIPPGDGTEAFF | TGTGCCAGCATCCCCCCAGGGGACGGGACTGAAGCTTTCTTT
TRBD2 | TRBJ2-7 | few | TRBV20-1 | CSATGGYEQYF | TGCAGTGCTACGGGAGGCTACGAGCAGTACTTC
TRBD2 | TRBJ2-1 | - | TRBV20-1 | CSARGGARRLAVYNEQFF | TGCAGTGCTAGAGGGGGGGCTCGGCGACTAGCGGTCTACAATGAGCAGTTCTTC
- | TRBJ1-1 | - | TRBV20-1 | CSARPGVNTEAFF | TGCAGTGCTAGACCAGGGGTGAACACTGAAGCTTTCTTT
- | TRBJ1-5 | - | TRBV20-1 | CSARDPRGNQPQHF | TGCAGTGCTAGAGATCCACGAGGCAATCAGCCCCAGCATTTT
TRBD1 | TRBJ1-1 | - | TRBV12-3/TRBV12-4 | CASRPVTGMNTEAFF | TGTGCCAGCAGACCCGTGACAGGGATGAACACTGAAGCTTTCTTT
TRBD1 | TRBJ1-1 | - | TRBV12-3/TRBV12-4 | CASSRTGFEAFF | TGTGCCAGCAGCCGGACAGGGTTTGAAGCTTTCTTT
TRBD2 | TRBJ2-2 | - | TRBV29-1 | CSVEPYLAGPRTGELFF | TGCAGCGTTGAACCCTACCTAGCGGGCCCTCGCACCGGGGAGCTGTTTTTT
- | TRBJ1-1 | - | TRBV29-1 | CSVVSGAAGAFF | TGCAGCGTGGTTTCGGGGGCCGCCGGGGCTTTCTTT
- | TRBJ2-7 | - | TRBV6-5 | CASSYGLHSYEQYF | TGTGCCAGCAGTTACGGCCTACACTCCTACGAGCAGTACTTC
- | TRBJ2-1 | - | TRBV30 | CAWSNYDNEQFF | TGTGCCTGGAGTAACTATGACAATGAGCAGTTCTTC
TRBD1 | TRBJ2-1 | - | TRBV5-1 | CASVSGTANNEQFF | TGCGCCAGTGTTTCCGGGACAGCTAACAATGAGCAGTTCTTC
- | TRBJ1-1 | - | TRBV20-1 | CSANRRSSKTEAFF | TGCAGTGCAAACAGGAGGTCCTCAAAGACTGAAGCTTTCTTT
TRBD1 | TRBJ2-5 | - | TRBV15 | CATSSRTGGEETQYF | TGTGCCACCAGCAGCCGCACAGGGGGAGAGGAGACCCAGTACTTC
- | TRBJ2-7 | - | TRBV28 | CASRQQFGEQYF | TGTGCCAGCAGACAACAGTTCGGCGAGCAGTACTTC
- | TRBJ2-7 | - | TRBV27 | CASNRDGPIAKQYF | TGTGCCAGCAACCGGGACGGTCCTATAGCCAAGCAGTACTTC
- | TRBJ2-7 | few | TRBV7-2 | CASSFTGYEQYF | TGTGCCAGCAGCTTTACAGGCTACGAGCAGTACTTC
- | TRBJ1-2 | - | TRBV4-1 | CASSQEGTPPYYGYTF | TGCGCCAGCAGCCAAGAGGGGACTCCGCCGTACTATGGCTACACCTTC
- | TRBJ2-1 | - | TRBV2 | CASRDRSLSYNEQFF | TGTGCCAGCAGAGACAGGTCCCTCTCCTACAATGAGCAGTTCTTC
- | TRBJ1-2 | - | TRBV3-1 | CASSRDITNYGYTF | TGTGCCAGCAGCCGGGACATAACTAACTATGGCTACACCTTC
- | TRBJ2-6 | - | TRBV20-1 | CSALDAQGANVLTF | TGCAGTGCTTTGGACGCCCAGGGGGCCAACGTCCTGACTTTC
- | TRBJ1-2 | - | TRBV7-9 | CASSPQAVDYGYTF | TGTGCCAGCAGCCCACAGGCGGTCGACTATGGCTACACCTTC
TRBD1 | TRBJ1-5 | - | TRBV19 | CASSPPWTGNNQPQHF | TGTGCCAGTAGTCCACCCTGGACAGGGAACAATCAGCCCCAGCATTTT
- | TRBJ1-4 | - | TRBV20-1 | CSVVRVGNEKLFF | TGCAGTGTTGTCCGGGTTGGTAATGAAAAACTGTTTTTT
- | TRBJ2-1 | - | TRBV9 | CASTRSSASSYNEQFF | TGTGCCAGCACCAGAAGCAGCGCCAGCTCCTACAATGAGCAGTTCTTC
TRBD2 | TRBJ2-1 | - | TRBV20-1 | CSTLLAGGPSSYNEQFF | TGCAGTACCCTACTAGCGGGAGGGCCAAGCTCCTACAATGAGCAGTTCTTC
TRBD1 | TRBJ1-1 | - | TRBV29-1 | CSVSTGGSNTEAFF | TGCAGCGTTTCTACAGGGGGCTCAAACACTGAAGCTTTCTTT
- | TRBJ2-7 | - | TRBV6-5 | CASSYGGHTIAYEQYF | TGTGCCAGCAGTTACGGTGGACACACCATAGCCTACGAGCAGTACTTC
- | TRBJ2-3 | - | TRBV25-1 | CASTGSADTQYF | TGTGCCAGCACAGGGTCCGCTGATACGCAGTATTTT